These T cell receptor beta chains were read from a single sample in a study of T cell responses to AZD1222 COVID-19 vaccine. The assay was immunoSEQ multiplex PCR, and TCRdb's table has in-frame clones only and misses some. The sample lists over 140,000 clones; 80% to 95% were seen once. Material: peripheral blood, obtained 28 days after the second AZD1222 dose. Receptors originate from an adult who received the AZD1222 COVID-19 vaccine. CDR3s include the opening cysteine and the closing phenylalanine or tryptophan. A D gene is named only where the DNA matches it firmly. The listing skips clone size in some rows; elsewhere it reads once, few, many or a size class.

TRBV5-6	-	-	TRBJ2-5	CASSLFRETQYF	TGTGCCAGCAGCTTGTTCAGGGAGACCCAGTACTTC
TRBV27	once	-	TRBJ1-3	CASRRTASGNTIYF	TGTGCCAGCAGACGGACAGCCTCTGGAAACACCATATATTTT
TRBV27	-	-	TRBJ1-1	CASSFGQKNTEAFF	TGTGCCAGCAGCTTCGGACAGAAGAACACTGAAGCTTTCTTT
TRBV4-3	-	TRBD1	TRBJ2-2	CASSGTGNTGELFF	TGCGCCAGCAGTGGGACAGGGAACACCGGGGAGCTGTTTTTT
TRBV29-1	-	TRBD2	TRBJ2-2	CSVGGGKVVNTGELFF	TGCAGCGTTGGGGGAGGGAAGGTGGTAAACACCGGGGAGCTGTTTTTT
TRBV29-1	once	TRBD2	TRBJ2-7	CSVISGRGTYEQYF	TGCAGCGTTATTAGCGGGAGGGGGACCTACGAGCAGTACTTC
TRBV28	-	TRBD2	TRBJ2-7	CASSSVAGGRPEQYF	TGTGCCAGCAGTAGCGTGGCGGGAGGGCGTCCCGAGCAGTACTTC
TRBV7-9	-	-	TRBJ2-5	CASSSTEQETQYF	TGTGCCAGCAGTTCGACAGAACAAGAGACCCAGTACTTC
TRBV28	-	-	TRBJ1-4	CASSLGLGRRNEKLFF	TGTGCCAGCAGTTTAGGTCTAGGCAGGCGGAATGAAAAACTGTTTTTT
TRBV7-3	-	-	TRBJ2-1	CASSIGQHNEQFF	TGTGCCAGCAGCATCGGACAGCACAATGAGCAGTTCTTC
TRBV4-2	-	-	TRBJ1-1	CASSQDQESNTEAFF	TGTGCCAGCAGCCAAGATCAGGAATCGAACACTGAAGCTTTCTTT
TRBV7-8	-	TRBD1	TRBJ1-5	CASSSAQGRPQHF	TGTGCCAGCAGCTCCGCACAGGGGAGGCCCCAGCATTTT
TRBV2	-	-	TRBJ2-1	CASTASPYNEQFF	TGTGCCAGCACAGCAAGCCCCTACAATGAGCAGTTCTTC
TRBV9	-	-	TRBJ2-2	CASSVAGSRELFF	TGTGCCAGCAGCGTAGCGGGGTCCAGGGAGCTGTTTTTT
TRBV11-2	-	TRBD1	TRBJ1-1	CASSPWTGPNTEAFF	TGTGCCAGCAGCCCGTGGACAGGGCCGAACACTGAAGCTTTCTTT
TRBV28	-	TRBD2	TRBJ2-5	CASSPGLAGQETQYF	TGTGCCAGCAGCCCGGGACTAGCGGGCCAAGAGACCCAGTACTTC
TRBV27	-	-	TRBJ1-3	CASSSTVSPGNTIYF	TGTGCCAGCAGTTCCACCGTTAGTCCTGGAAACACCATATATTTT
TRBV6-1	-	TRBD1	TRBJ1-2	CASSEMTGTDYGYTF	TGTGCCAGCAGTGAGATGACAGGGACCGACTATGGCTACACCTTC
TRBV5-8	-	-	TRBJ1-4	CASSGGGSGEKLFF	TGTGCCAGCAGCGGAGGGGGGAGTGGTGAAAAACTGTTTTTT
TRBV4-3	-	-	TRBJ2-2	CASSQLSDASTGELFF	TGCGCCAGCAGCCAATTGTCTGACGCGAGCACCGGGGAGCTGTTTTTT
TRBV7-2	-	TRBD1	TRBJ2-1	CASSPQGAEWLEQFF	TGTGCCAGCAGCCCCCAGGGGGCAGAGTGGCTCGAGCAGTTCTTC
TRBV28	-	-	TRBJ1-2	CASSLSPPRGYTF	TGTGCCAGCAGTTTATCACCGCCTCGGGGCTACACCTTC
TRBV9	-	TRBD1	TRBJ1-5	CASSVGQGQPQHF	TGTGCCAGCAGCGTAGGACAGGGTCAGCCCCAGCATTTT
TRBV27	-	-	TRBJ2-7	CASSLSQGAGYEQYF	TGTGCCAGCAGTTTATCGCAGGGTGCGGGCTACGAGCAGTACTTC
TRBV29-1	once	-	TRBJ2-2	CSVEDSWRNTGELFF	TGCAGCGTTGAAGACTCCTGGCGGAACACCGGGGAGCTGTTTTTT
TRBV15	-	-	TRBJ2-2	CATSRDRGDAGELFF	TGTGCCACCAGCAGAGATCGAGGGGACGCCGGGGAGCTGTTTTTT
TRBV6-5	-	TRBD2	TRBJ2-5	CASKTSGTETQYF	TGTGCCAGCAAGACTAGCGGGACAGAGACCCAGTACTTC
TRBV4-2	once	TRBD2	TRBJ2-5	CASSQEDSGRQRGTQYF	TGTGCCAGCAGCCAAGAGGATAGCGGGAGACAAAGGGGGACCCAGTACTTC
TRBV10-3	-	-	TRBJ2-7	CAISEPDRDLYF	TGTGCCATCAGTGAGCCTGACCGGGACTTATACTTC
TRBV6-6	-	-	TRBJ2-5	CASSYSIYGGEETQYF	TGTGCCAGCAGTTACTCGATATATGGAGGGGAAGAGACCCAGTACTTC
TRBV25-1	-	TRBD1	TRBJ2-4	CASSGWPGQLAKNIQYF	TGTGCCAGCAGTGGGTGGCCGGGACAGTTAGCCAAAAACATTCAGTACTTC
TRBV6-5	-	-	TRBJ2-1	CASLLMIPHEQFF	TGTGCCAGTCTATTAATGATACCCCATGAGCAGTTCTTC
TRBV5-1	-	TRBD1	TRBJ2-3	CASSETGGRTDTQYF	TGCGCCAGCAGCGAAACAGGGGGCCGCACAGATACGCAGTATTTT
TRBV5-1	-	-	TRBJ2-2	CASSLADLGMELFF	TGCGCCAGCAGCTTGGCCGATTTGGGGATGGAGCTGTTTTTT
TRBV9	-	-	TRBJ2-3	CASSVEGSGYTDTQYF	TGTGCCAGCAGCGTAGAGGGTAGCGGCTACACAGATACGCAGTATTTT
TRBV29-1	-	-	TRBJ2-5	CSDRRGTAQETQYF	TGCAGCGATCGGAGGGGGACAGCCCAAGAGACCCAGTACTTC
TRBV7-8	-	-	TRBJ1-6	CASSLVQGGSPLHF	TGTGCCAGCAGCTTAGTCCAGGGTGGTTCACCCCTCCACTTT
TRBV4-2	-	TRBD1	TRBJ1-1	CASSQDRGLNTEAFF	TGTGCCAGCAGCCAAGACAGGGGGCTGAACACTGAAGCTTTCTTT
TRBV29-1	once	-	TRBJ2-1	CSVDLSSYNEQFF	TGCAGCGTTGACCTAAGCTCCTACAATGAGCAGTTCTTC
TRBV6-5	-	TRBD1	TRBJ2-1	CASRLRDRGRNEQFF	TGTGCCAGCAGACTCCGGGACAGGGGGCGCAATGAGCAGTTCTTC
TRBV29-1	-	TRBD1	TRBJ2-5	CSVGTGGAETQYF	TGCAGCGTCGGGACAGGGGGCGCGGAGACCCAGTACTTC
TRBV12-3/TRBV12-4	-	-	TRBJ2-7	CASRLSSAYEQYF	TGTGCCAGCCGTTTGTCTAGCGCCTACGAGCAGTACTTC
TRBV28	-	-	TRBJ1-6	CASSLVGAYPLHF	TGTGCCAGCAGTTTGGTAGGGGCCTACCCCCTCCACTTT
TRBV3-1/TRBV3-2	-	-	TRBJ1-1	CASSKRSLRDLNTEAFF	TGTGCCAGCAGCAAACGCTCCCTTAGAGACCTGAACACTGAAGCTTTCTTT
TRBV2	once	-	TRBJ1-2	CASRVQETNYGYTF	TGTGCCAGCAGGGTCCAGGAAACTAACTATGGCTACACCTTC
TRBV28	-	-	TRBJ1-5	CASSRRRGSNQPQHF	TGTGCCAGCAGCCGAAGGAGGGGTAGCAATCAGCCCCAGCATTTT
TRBV19	-	TRBD1	TRBJ1-2	CASSPRDRYRGYTF	TGTGCCAGTAGCCCACGGGACAGGTATCGTGGCTACACCTTC
TRBV5-4	-	-	TRBJ1-1	CASSFRGVGTEAFF	TGTGCCAGCAGCTTTCGAGGGGTGGGGACTGAAGCTTTCTTT